The source of this TCR beta chain is a study of T cell responses to AZD1222 COVID-19 vaccine. Germline V lookup: CDR1 SEHNR, CDR2 FQNEAQ (reference sequence). The CDR3 has 15 residues. The V gene lost 1 base and the J gene lost 4 bases, with 11 bases spanning the gap. Profiled with immunoSEQ multiplex PCR; TCRdb holds only in-frame clones, not every one. There are 100,000 to 150,000 clones in the sample; 86% occur only once, and approximately 12% lies in the top ten. Remarks on this clone: The antigen remains unidentified.

Whole-study findings and limits: Most donors were white British and more were female, and clonal diversity was possibly underestimated. Repertoire sampling occurred only after the peak T cell response. Only a handful of AZD1222 recipients were seropositive at baseline.

The chain links TRBV7-9 to TRBJ1-5; D not resolved. This receptor was taken from an adult in good health. Sequencing used peripheral blood, obtained on day 0 of AZD1222 vaccination. CDR3 in DNA: TGTGCCAGCAGCTTAGATGGGGTTTCGAATCAGCCCCAGCATTTT. Encoded protein: CASSLDGVSNQPQHF.